A single sample is the source of the 31 T cell receptor beta chains below, sequenced in a study of vaccination effects on CD4 cells after COVID-19. These receptors' antigens are unknown. The assay was immunoSEQ multiplex PCR, and TCRdb's table has in-frame clones only and misses some. The sample consists of around 66,000 clones, about 74% of them appearing once. The culture ran for approximately 11 days before CD4+ T cells were isolated. BNT162b2 vaccine or mRNA-1273 vaccine was given to participants in two doses. The sample consisted of CD4+ T cells from PBMCs cultured without peptide, taken after COVID-19 vaccination. All receptors derive from a human donor who received a COVID-19 vaccine.

The rearrangement joins TRBV7-2 to TRBJ1-3; 7 bases agree with TRBD1. The germline V gene encodes CDR1 SGHTA and CDR2 FQGNSA. The CDR3 totals 14 residues. V trimming: 4 bases; J trimming: 9 bases; junction bases outside the gene matches: 9. CDR3 region: CASSYDRDVSTIYF. Written as DNA, the CDR3 is TGTGCCAGCAGCTACGACAGGGATGTAAGCACCATATATTTT.

V usage is TRBV19 and J usage is TRBJ1-4, with 8 bases lining up with TRBD1. This CDR3 is 14 amino acids long. Germline values: CDR1 LNHDA, CDR2 SQIVND (reference sequence). With 4 bases clipped from V and 8 bases from J, the junction kept 6 bases outside the gene matches. The CDR3 protein is CASSRTGINEKLFF. The CDR3 coding sequence is TGTGCCAGTAGTAGGACAGGGATCAACGAAAAACTGTTTTTT.

This chain joins TRBV5-1 and TRBJ2-5, with D hard to call. The CDR3 is made up of 15 amino acids. V was clipped by 3 bases and J by 5 bases, with 17 bases between them. Germline CDR1 reads SGHRS; CDR2 reads YFSETQ. The CDR3 DNA follows: TGCGCCAGCAGCTACGATCCTGGCAATCGGGAGACCCAGTACTTC. Protein: CASSYDPGNRETQYF.

The rearrangement links TRBV9 to TRBJ2-3; D is undetermined. Trimming stripped 0 bases from V and 2 bases from J, with 7 bases between. Per germline, CDR1 SGDLS and CDR2 YYNGEE. The CDR3 runs to 14 residues. The CDR3 region is CASSVGRLTDTQYF. CDR3 bases: TGTGCCAGCAGCGTAGGCAGACTCACAGATACGCAGTATTTT.

CDR3 loop: CASSRGPAQETQYF. Here the CDR3 DNA reads TGTGCCAGCAGCCGAGGACCCGCACAAGAGACCCAGTACTTC. The V and J genes are TRBV7-8 and TRBJ2-5; D is ambiguous. CDR1 is SGHVS, CDR2 FQNEAQ, per germline. The CDR3 sequence is 14 residues long. Trimming cost V 5 bases and J 2 bases, with 12 bases left between them.

The rearrangement links TRBV6-2 or TRBV6-3 to TRBJ1-1, with a weak D call TRBD1 (6 bases). The germline V and J ends were trimmed by 2 bases and 3 bases, with 19 bases remaining between them. The CDR3 sequence is 17 residues long. CDR1 and CDR2 from the germline V gene are MNHEY and SVGEGT. CDR3 protein: CASSYSRWGAVDTEAFF. CDR3 in DNA: TGTGCCAGCAGTTACAGTCGTTGGGGGGCGGTGGACACTGAAGCTTTCTTT.

V gene TRBV7-8 combines with J gene TRBJ2-7; D might be TRBD1 or TRBD2, each matching 5 bases. The CDR3 sequence is 12 residues long. The germline CDR1 and CDR2 sequences are SGHVS and FQNEAQ. V lost 5 bases and J 4 bases, leaving 9 bases between the germline ends. The CDR3 DNA is TGTGCCAGCAGCAACTGGGGGTACGAGCAGTACGTC. It is translated as CASSNWGYEQYV.

This sequence joins TRBV5-1 and TRBJ1-5; 7 nucleotides match TRBD1. With V trimmed by 0 bases and J by 3 bases, 3 bases remained unmatched. The CDR3 runs 15 residues. Per germline, CDR1 SGHRS and CDR2 YFSETQ. The CDR3 DNA reads as TGCGCCAGCAGCTTGGGGCAGGGGGACAATCAGCCCCAGCATTTT. Translating it yields CASSLGQGDNQPQHF.

As regards this clone: Germline is not matched at one junction end, which may reflect a read error. CDR3 nucleotides: TGTGCCAGCTGTTTAATTGGACAGGTGTCACACTACACCTTC. The encoded protein is CASCLIGQVSHYTF. The chain links TRBV28 to TRBJ1-2; 7 positions match TRBD1. Germline CDR1 MDHEN, CDR2 SYDVKM. This CDR3 is built from 14 residues.

V and J are TRBV4-3 and TRBJ1-3; weak D call: TRBD1 (5 bases). Germline CDR1 reads LGHNA; CDR2 reads YSLEER. The V end lost 5 bases, the J end lost 2 bases, and 13 bases lay between the germline ends. The CDR3 totals 15 residues. The CDR3: CASSVGTATGNTIYF. The CDR3, as DNA: TGCGCCAGCAGCGTAGGGACCGCCACTGGAAACACCATATATTTT.

This chain connects TRBV6-5 to TRBJ2-5; weak D call: TRBD2 (6 bases). The CDR3 is made up of 16 amino acids. Germline V gene data show CDR1 as MNHEY and CDR2 as SVGAGI. Between the trimmed V and J ends, which lost 2 bases and 0 bases, there was a span of 13 bases. The CDR3 spells CASSYGGRGNQETQYF. CDR3 nucleotides: TGTGCCAGCAGTTACGGAGGGCGCGGAAACCAAGAGACCCAGTACTTC.

The V call is TRBV7-2, the J call TRBJ2-5, with 13 positions matching TRBD2. The CDR3 runs to 17 residues. The junction had 10 bases not matched to a gene; V was cut back by 5 bases and J by 4 bases. In germline, CDR1 is SGHTA, CDR2 FQGNSA. The CDR3 coding sequence is TGTGCCAGCAGCAGACGACTAGCGGGGGGAGGAGGAGAGACCCAGTACTTC. Its protein product is CASSRRLAGGGGETQYF.

The rearrangement links TRBV6-2 or TRBV6-3 to TRBJ1-1; 12 bases match TRBD1. From germline, CDR1 is MNHEY and CDR2 SVGEGT. J gave up 6 bases and V 5 bases, and 10 bases lay outside the gene matches. This CDR3 region has 16 residues. In DNA, the CDR3 is TGTGCCAGCAGTCAGGGACAGGGGGCGGCTTTTGCTGAAGCTTTCTTT. As protein: CASSQGQGAAFAEAFF.

The chain recombines TRBV6-5 with TRBJ2-7, with 11 bases matching TRBD2. Germline V lookup: CDR1 MNHEY, CDR2 SVGAGI. The CDR3 has 15 amino acids. J gave up 3 bases and V 8 bases, and 9 bases lay outside the gene matches. The CDR3 DNA reads as TGTGCCAGCGTCCGCCTAGCGGGGGGTAACTACGAGCAGTACGTC. Protein product: CASVRLAGGNYEQYV.

This chain joins TRBV24-1 and TRBJ2-3, with TRBD2 matching over 11 bases. The length of the CDR3 is 15 residues. Germline V lookup: CDR1 KGHDR, CDR2 SFDVKD. V trimming: 7 bases; J trimming: 4 bases; junction bases outside the gene matches: 6. For the CDR3, the DNA is TGTGCCACCAGGGATAGCGGGGGGGCGGCAGATACGCAGTATTTT. Its protein is CATRDSGGAADTQYF.

This clone was detected once. V gene TRBV18 combines with J gene TRBJ2-1, with TRBD2 matching 14 bases. The CDR3 totals 16 residues. The ends lost 3 bases at V and 7 bases at J; junction bases unmatched: 5. The germline CDR1 and CDR2 sequences are KGHSH and LQKENI. This CDR3 is CASSPPGLAGDNEQFF. CDR3 nucleotide sequence: TGTGCCAGCTCACCTCCGGGACTAGCGGGGGATAATGAGCAGTTCTTC.

The rearrangement joins TRBV7-8 to TRBJ1-1; unclear D gene. The germline V and J ends were trimmed by 0 bases and 4 bases, with 15 bases remaining between them. The length of the CDR3 is 16 residues. Germline V CDR1 and CDR2: SGHVS, FQNEAQ. The CDR3 reads CASSLAPVITPTEAFF. The CDR3 DNA follows: TGTGCCAGCAGCTTAGCGCCCGTCATCACGCCCACTGAAGCTTTCTTT. Based on the CDR3 plus reference TRBV7-8 and TRBJ1-1, the full variable domain is GAGVSQSPRYKVAKRGQDVALRCDPISGHVSLFWYQQALGQGPEFLTYFQNEAQLDKSGLPSDRFFAERPEGSVSTLKIQRTQQEDSAVYLCASSLAPVITPTEAFFGQGTRLTVV.

The genes are TRBV27 and TRBJ2-1, with 8 positions matching TRBD2. V trimming: 1 base; J trimming: 8 bases; junction bases outside the gene matches: 7. Germline V lookup: CDR1 MNHEY, CDR2 SMNVEV (reference sequence). The CDR3 contains 15 residues. CDR3 protein: CASSLLSSGRYEQFF. CDR3 DNA: TGTGCCAGCAGTTTATTGTCTAGCGGGCGTTATGAGCAGTTCTTC.

V is TRBV11-3 and J is TRBJ2-2; D is unclear. V lost 3 bases and J 2 bases, leaving 7 bases between the germline ends. The germline V gene encodes CDR1 SGHNT and CDR2 YENEEA. CDR3 size: 14 residues. In nucleotides, the CDR3 is TGTGCCAGCAGCTTCGGCGGCAACACCGGGGAGCTGTTTTTT. Translation gives CASSFGGNTGELFF.

V usage is TRBV5-1 and J usage is TRBJ2-2; TRBD1 aligns across 7 bases. CDR1 SGHRS and CDR2 YFSETQ come from the germline V gene. The CDR3 has 15 residues. V lost 4 bases and J lost 4; bases outside the gene matches: 7. CDR3 residues: CASSDDRGLTGELFF. The CDR3, as DNA: TGCGCCAGCAGCGACGATAGGGGGCTCACCGGGGAGCTGTTTTTT.

The V call is TRBV5-1, the J call TRBJ1-4; D is undetermined. Germline V gene sequence: CDR1 SGHRS, CDR2 YFSETQ. The CDR3 covers 12 residues. V was trimmed by 4 bases and J by 8 bases, leaving 9 bases between them. CDR3 nucleotide sequence: TGCGCCAGCAGCCCGCTGGGGGAAAAACTGTTTTTT. This gives the protein CASSPLGEKLFF.

The rearrangement uses TRBV7-8 and TRBJ1-5; 7 positions agree with TRBD1. From germline, CDR1 is SGHVS and CDR2 FQNEAQ. The CDR3 spans 13 residues. Losses at the gene ends were 7 bases for V and 5 bases for J; bases not matched to a gene: 5. DNA of the CDR3: TGTGCCAGCACCCGAGACAGGGATCAGCCCCAGCATTTT. This sequence encodes CASTRDRDQPQHF. Drawing the rest from reference TRBV7-8 and TRBJ1-5, the complete variable domain is GAGVSQSPRYKVAKRGQDVALRCDPISGHVSLFWYQQALGQGPEFLTYFQNEAQLDKSGLPSDRFFAERPEGSVSTLKIQRTQQEDSAVYLCASTRDRDQPQHFGDGTRLSIL.

The V and J genes are TRBV24-1 and TRBJ2-7; the D is unclear. V gave up 4 bases and J gave up 0 bases, with 9 bases separating them. The CDR3 sequence is 14 residues long. Per the germline V gene, CDR1 is KGHDR and CDR2 is SFDVKD. DNA of the CDR3: TGTGCCACCAGTGACTTAAATAACTCCTACGAGCAGTACGTC. This sequence encodes CATSDLNNSYEQYV.

This chain joins TRBV5-1 and TRBJ1-4; 10 positions agree with TRBD1. The CDR3 totals 13 residues. The germline CDR1 and CDR2 sequences are SGHRS and YFSETQ. V lost 3 bases and J lost 8; bases outside the gene matches: 1. CDR3 DNA: TGCGCCAGCAGCTGGGGACAGGGGGAAAAACTGTTTTTT. It is translated as CASSWGQGEKLFF.

The chain uses TRBV12-3 or TRBV12-4 and TRBJ1-1, with D unresolved. This CDR3 is built from 12 residues. Deletions cut 5 bases from V and 11 bases from J, with 15 bases between. The CDR3 loop is CASSPPSFQAFF. The CDR3 bases are TGTGCCAGCAGTCCGCCGTCATTCCAGGCTTTCTTT.

The chain combines TRBV12-3 or TRBV12-4 with TRBJ1-1; D not resolved. V shed 7 bases and J shed 5 bases, with 14 bases lying between them. The CDR3 has 13 amino acids. DNA for the CDR3: TGTGCCAGCACCTCCCAGACGGGGACTGAAGCTTTCTTT. Its protein product is CASTSQTGTEAFF.

The count of this clone is one. The rearrangement joins TRBV7-2 to TRBJ2-2; perhaps TRBD2 as D (7 bases). Trimming took off 0 bases at V and 6 bases at J, with 11 bases between the two ends. From germline, CDR1 is SGHTA and CDR2 FQGNSA. The CDR3 spans 15 residues. This chain's CDR3 is CASSLAGGAPGELFF. In nucleotides, the CDR3 is TGTGCCAGCAGCTTAGCGGGGGGGGCTCCCGGGGAGCTGTTTTTT.

The chain carries TRBV29-1 and TRBJ2-3, with D maybe TRBD1 (5 bases). Germline-derived CDR1 and CDR2 are SQVTM and ANQGSEA. The CDR3 runs to 14 residues. The V end was cut by 7 bases, the J end by 0 bases, with 14 bases between. This chain's CDR3 is CSALKGSSTDTQYF. CDR3 nucleotides: TGCAGCGCCCTGAAGGGGTCTAGCACAGATACGCAGTATTTT.

The chain links TRBV5-1 to TRBJ1-6, with TRBD1 matching over 9 bases. J lost 3 bases, V lost 7 bases, and 11 bases had no gene match. Germline values: CDR1 SGHRS, CDR2 YFSETQ. This CDR3 spans 17 amino acids. CDR3 nucleotide sequence: TGCGCCAGCCGGGAAGTGGACAGGGGAGTCTATAATTCACCCCTCCACTTT. Translated: CASREVDRGVYNSPLHF.

Only a few counts were recorded for this clone. The chain's CDR3 is CASSGGPLHF. For the CDR3, the DNA is TGTGCCAGCAGTGGGGGACCCCTCCACTTT. The J gene is TRBJ1-6, the V gene TRBV2; D unclear. CDR1 and CDR2 from the germline V gene are SNHLY and FYNNEI. The CDR3 is 10 residues long. Deletions cut 4 bases from V and 12 bases from J, with 4 bases between.

This chain joins TRBV7-2 and TRBJ1-3; a possible D gene is TRBD1 (5 bases). The germline V gene encodes CDR1 SGHTA and CDR2 FQGNSA. V was shortened by 2 bases and J by 3 bases, with 11 bases between the two germline ends. There are 15 residues in the CDR3. As DNA, the CDR3 is TGTGCCAGCAGCTTACAGACAGTACGTGGAAACACCATATATTTT. Translated: CASSLQTVRGNTIYF.